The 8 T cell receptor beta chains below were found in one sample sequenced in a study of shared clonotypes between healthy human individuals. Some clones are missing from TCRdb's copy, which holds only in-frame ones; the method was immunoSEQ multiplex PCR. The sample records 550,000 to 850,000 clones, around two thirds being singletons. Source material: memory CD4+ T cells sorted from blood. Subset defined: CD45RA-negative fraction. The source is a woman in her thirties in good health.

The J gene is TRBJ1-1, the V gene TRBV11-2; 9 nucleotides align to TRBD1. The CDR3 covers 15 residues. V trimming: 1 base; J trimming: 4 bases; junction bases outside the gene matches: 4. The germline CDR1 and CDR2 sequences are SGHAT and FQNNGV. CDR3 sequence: CASSLADRGGTEAFF. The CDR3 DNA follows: TGTGCCAGCAGCTTAGCGGACAGGGGAGGCACTGAAGCTTTCTTT. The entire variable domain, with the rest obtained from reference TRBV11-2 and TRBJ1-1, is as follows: EAGVAQSPRYKIIEKRQSVAFWCNPISGHATLYWYQQILGQGPKLLIQFQNNGVVDDSQLPKDRFSAERLKGVDSTLKIQPAKLEDSAVYLCASSLADRGGTEAFFGQGTRLTVV.

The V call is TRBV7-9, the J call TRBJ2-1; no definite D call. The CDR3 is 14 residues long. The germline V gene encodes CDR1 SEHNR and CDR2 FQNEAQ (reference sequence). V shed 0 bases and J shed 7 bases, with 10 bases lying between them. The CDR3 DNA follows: TGTGCCAGCAGCTTAGCAGAGATAGTAAATGAGCAGTTCTTC. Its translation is CASSLAEIVNEQFF.

CDR3 sequence: CASQVGGPGEQYF. The CDR3 DNA is TGTGCCAGTCAAGTCGGGGGGCCGGGCGAGCAGTACTTC. V and J are TRBV28 and TRBJ2-7; possibly TRBD2 for D (7 bases). V was pared by 9 bases and J by 6 bases, with 18 bases between. Germline loops: CDR1 MDHEN, CDR2 SYDVKM. The CDR3 length is 13 residues. The variable domain in full, with the rest retrieved from reference TRBV28 and TRBJ2-7, is DVKVTQSSRYLVKRTGEKVFLECVQDMDHENMFWYRQDPGLGLRLIYFSYDVKMKEKGDIPEGYSVSREKKERFSLILESASTNQTSMYLCASQVGGPGEQYFGPGTRLTVT.

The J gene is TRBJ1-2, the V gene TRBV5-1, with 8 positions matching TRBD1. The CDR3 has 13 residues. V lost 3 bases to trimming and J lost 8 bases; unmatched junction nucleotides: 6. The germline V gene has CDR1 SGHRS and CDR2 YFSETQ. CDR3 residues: CASSSTGVRGYTF. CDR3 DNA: TGCGCCAGCAGCTCGACAGGGGTAAGAGGCTACACCTTC.

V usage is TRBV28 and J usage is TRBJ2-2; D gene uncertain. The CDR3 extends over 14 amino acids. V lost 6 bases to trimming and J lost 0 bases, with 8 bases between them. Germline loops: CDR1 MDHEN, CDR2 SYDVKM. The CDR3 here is CASRAAPNTGELFF. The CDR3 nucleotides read TGTGCCAGCAGGGCAGCCCCGAACACCGGGGAGCTGTTTTTT.

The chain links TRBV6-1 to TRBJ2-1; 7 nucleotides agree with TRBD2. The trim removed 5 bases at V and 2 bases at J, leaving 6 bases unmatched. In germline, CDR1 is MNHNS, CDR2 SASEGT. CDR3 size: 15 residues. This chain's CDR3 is CASSPASGPYNEQFF. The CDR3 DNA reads TGTGCCAGCAGTCCAGCTAGCGGCCCCTACAATGAGCAGTTCTTC.

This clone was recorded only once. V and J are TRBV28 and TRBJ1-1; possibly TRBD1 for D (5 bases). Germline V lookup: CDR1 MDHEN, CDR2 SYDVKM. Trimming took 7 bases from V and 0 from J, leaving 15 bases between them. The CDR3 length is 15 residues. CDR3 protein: CASTRPGTLNTEAFF. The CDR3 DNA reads TGTGCCAGCACCCGGCCCGGGACCTTGAACACTGAAGCTTTCTTT.

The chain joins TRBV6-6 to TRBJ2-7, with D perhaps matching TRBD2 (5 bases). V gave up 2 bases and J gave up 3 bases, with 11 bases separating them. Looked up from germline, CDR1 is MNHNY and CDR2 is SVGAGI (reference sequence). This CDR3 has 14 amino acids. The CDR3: CASSYAGNNYEQYF. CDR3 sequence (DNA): TGTGCCAGCAGTTACGCCGGGAATAACTACGAGCAGTACTTC.